Listed here are 16 T cell receptor beta chains from one sample, sequenced in a study of Ad26.COV2.S vaccination and SARS-CoV-2 variants. Assay: immunoSEQ multiplex PCR; the TCRdb copy retains only in-frame clones and omits some. The sample lists about 480,000 clones, around 90% occurring once. The treatment was: some 20 received Ad26.COV2.S at low or high dose, single or two shots; about 5 received placebo; per-sample allocation not given. Following the first vaccine or placebo injection, samples were taken on day 63. The specimen was peripheral blood, collected in a trial of Ad26.COV2.S vaccine versus placebo. The receptors here all came from a person aged 18 to 59 who received the Ad26.COV2.S COVID-19 vaccine or a placebo.

This chain uses TRBV27 with TRBJ2-1, with 9 bases fitting TRBD2. J lost 10 bases, V lost 10 bases, and 20 bases had no gene match. The CDR3 extends over 16 amino acids. From germline, CDR1 is MNHEY and CDR2 SMNVEV (reference sequence). Here the CDR3 DNA reads TGTGCCACCAGGCCGTGGGGAGCGGGAGGCCACCCAGAGCAGTTCTTC. It is translated as CATRPWGAGGHPEQFF.

The chain joins TRBV28 to TRBJ1-3; D is unclear. Germline V gene lookup returns CDR1 MDHEN and CDR2 SYDVKM. The CDR3 consists of 15 residues. Trimming removed 7 bases at V and 0 bases at J, with 13 bases between. CDR3 protein: CASTPTRLSGNTIYF. The CDR3 DNA follows: TGTGCCAGCACCCCGACAAGACTCTCTGGAAACACCATATATTTT.

The rearrangement links TRBV7-9 to TRBJ1-6; TRBD1 is a possible D gene (5 bases). CDR1 and CDR2 from the germline V gene are SEHNR and FQNEAQ (reference sequence). With 1 base removed from V and 6 bases from J, the gap between germline ends came to 10 bases. The CDR3 extends over 15 amino acids. The CDR3 DNA is TGTGCCAGCAGCTTAGGGGGGGGTATTAATTCACCCCTCCACTTT. Amino acids: CASSLGGGINSPLHF.

This clone showed up just a few times. The V and J genes are TRBV24-1 and TRBJ2-2; D gene unclear. The germline CDR1 and CDR2 sequences are KGHDR and SFDVKD. This CDR3 is built from 15 residues. Trimming removed 4 bases at V and 1 base at J, with 9 bases between. The DNA of the CDR3 is TGTGCCACCAGTGACGTTAGCTTGAACACCGGGGAGCTGTTTTTT. This sequence encodes CATSDVSLNTGELFF.

The chain couples TRBV5-1 to TRBJ2-4; maybe TRBD1 (5 bases). Trimming cost V 2 bases and J 7 bases, with 22 bases left between them. The CDR3 has 17 residues. Germline V lookup: CDR1 SGHRS, CDR2 YFSETQ. The CDR3 region is CASSLIGIRVGRNIQYF. The CDR3 DNA follows: TGCGCCAGCAGCTTAATTGGAATCAGGGTTGGAAGGAACATTCAGTACTTC. The whole variable domain, remainder taken from reference TRBV5-1 and TRBJ2-4, is KAGVTQTPRYLIKTRGQQVTLSCSPISGHRSVSWYQQTPGQGLQFLFEYFSETQRNKGNFPGRFSGRQFSNSRSEMNVSTLELGDSALYLCASSLIGIRVGRNIQYFGAGTRLSVL.

The chain is built from TRBV4-1 and TRBJ2-7; D is perhaps TRBD2 (6 bases). The CDR3 extends over 15 amino acids. The V gene's germline CDR1 is MGHRA and CDR2 YSYEKL. V shed 5 bases and J shed 0 bases, with 14 bases lying between them. CDR3 in DNA: TGCGCCAGCAGCAGATACATGGGGGGCTCCTACGAGCAGTACTTC. Amino acid sequence: CASSRYMGGSYEQYF.

The chain joins TRBV5-6 to TRBJ2-1; the D is unclear. V shed 4 bases and J shed 6 bases, with 5 bases lying between them. Per the germline V gene, CDR1 is SGHDT and CDR2 is YYEEEE. The CDR3 contains 11 residues. Written as DNA, the CDR3 is TGTGCCAGCAGCAACTCCAATGAGCAGTTCTTC. Translating it yields CASSNSNEQFF.

This chain connects TRBV19 to TRBJ1-5, with no clear D. From germline, CDR1 is LNHDA and CDR2 SQIVND (reference sequence). The CDR3 runs 15 residues. The V gene lost 1 base and the J gene lost 0 bases, with 7 bases spanning the gap. The CDR3, as DNA: TGTGCCAGTAGTATAGCCGGTTATAGCAATCAGCCCCAGCATTTT. This encodes CASSIAGYSNQPQHF.

The chain joins TRBV3-1 (or the pseudogene TRBV3-2) to TRBJ1-1, with D tentatively TRBD1 (6 bases). CDR1 is LGHDT and CDR2 is YNNKEL in the germline V gene (reference sequence). The ends were cut back, 1 base at V and 1 base at J, with 10 bases in the middle. This CDR3 contains 15 residues. CDR3 sequence (DNA): TGTGCCAGCAGCCAAGTCGGGGGCGCGAACACTGAAGCTTTCTTT. Its protein product is CASSQVGGANTEAFF.

The chain couples TRBV9 to TRBJ2-1, with D perhaps TRBD2 (6 bases). This CDR3 contains 15 residues. V dropped 0 bases and J dropped 7 bases, with 14 bases sitting between them. Germline V lookup: CDR1 SGDLS, CDR2 YYNGEE. As DNA, the CDR3 is TGTGCCAGCAGCGTAGAGACTAGAGGTGTAAATGAGCAGTTCTTC. It codes for CASSVETRGVNEQFF.

V gene TRBV29-1 combines with J gene TRBJ1-2; D gene ambiguous. The germline V and J ends were trimmed by 3 bases and 5 bases, with 13 bases remaining between them. The CDR3 consists of 13 residues. Germline V gives CDR1 SQVTM, CDR2 ANQGSEA. CDR3 nucleotide sequence: TGCAGCGTTGAGGCAAGAGGCGGGTATGGCTACACCTTC. Its protein product is CSVEARGGYGYTF.

The chain employs TRBV10-3 and TRBJ1-6, with 8 nucleotides matching TRBD1. This CDR3 is 16 amino acids long. Losses at the gene ends were 4 bases for V and 7 bases for J; bases not matched to a gene: 9. Per germline, CDR1 ENHRY and CDR2 SYGVKD. The chain's CDR3 is CAISGSSGQGNSPLHF. Written as DNA, the CDR3 is TGTGCCATCAGTGGAAGTAGTGGACAGGGAAATTCACCCCTCCACTTT.

The chain has TRBV5-1 and TRBJ2-7; 7 positions agree with TRBD1. This CDR3 spans 13 amino acids. Unmatched junction bases numbered 3, after V lost 4 bases and J lost 2 bases. Germline lookup yields CDR1 SGHRS and CDR2 YFSETQ. CDR3 sequence (DNA): TGCGCCAGCAGCCCGGGACAGCCCTACGAGCAGTACTTC. It translates to CASSPGQPYEQYF.

The chain combines TRBV2 with TRBJ2-1; no reliable D call. The germline CDR1 and CDR2 sequences are SNHLY and FYNNEI. The V end was cut by 5 bases, the J end by 4 bases, with 6 bases between. The length of the CDR3 is 12 residues. This CDR3 is CASSTTYNEQFF. Here the CDR3 DNA reads TGTGCCAGCAGTACTACATACAATGAGCAGTTCTTC.

The chain combines TRBV15 with TRBJ2-7; 7 bases line up with TRBD2. The ends lost 4 bases at V and 1 base at J; junction bases unmatched: 7. CDR1 is LNHNV, CDR2 YYDKDF, per germline (reference sequence). The CDR3 runs 15 residues. This CDR3 reads CATSKPGLRSYEQYF. CDR3 in DNA: TGTGCCACCAGCAAACCGGGACTACGGTCCTACGAGCAGTACTTC. Filled out from reference TRBV15 and TRBJ2-7, the complete variable domain reads DAMVIQNPRYQVTQFGKPVTLSCSQTLNHNVMYWYQQKSSQAPKLLFHYYDKDFNNEADTPDNFQSRRPNTSFCFLDIRSPGLGDTAMYLCATSKPGLRSYEQYFGPGTRLTVT.

The genes are TRBV2 and TRBJ2-1; 8 nucleotides line up with TRBD2. V dropped 8 bases and J dropped 5; count of bases not matched to a gene: 8. The CDR3 has 14 amino acids. Germline V gene lookup returns CDR1 SNHLY and CDR2 FYNNEI. The CDR3 loop reads CASRGLAGNNEQFF. The CDR3 region has the DNA TGTGCCAGCCGGGGGCTAGCGGGCAACAATGAGCAGTTCTTC.